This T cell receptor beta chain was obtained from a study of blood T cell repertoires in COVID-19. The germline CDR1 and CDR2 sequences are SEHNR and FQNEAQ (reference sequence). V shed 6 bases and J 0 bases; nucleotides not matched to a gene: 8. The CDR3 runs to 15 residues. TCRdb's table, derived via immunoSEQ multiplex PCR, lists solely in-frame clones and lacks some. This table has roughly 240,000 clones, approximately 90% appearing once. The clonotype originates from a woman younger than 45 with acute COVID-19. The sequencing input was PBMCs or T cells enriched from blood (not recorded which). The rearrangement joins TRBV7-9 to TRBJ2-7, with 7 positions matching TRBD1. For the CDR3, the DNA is TGTGCCAGCAGTCAAAGGACAGGAGGCTCCTACGAGCAGTACTTC. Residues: CASSQRTGGSYEQYF.